These 20 T cell receptor beta chains were all obtained from the same sample, sequenced in a study of vaccination and CD4 T cells after COVID-19. Treatment in this sample: roughly 10-day PBMC culture with coronavirus spike peptide pools or control peptides (ViraFEST assay). Their recognized antigens are unknown. An Oncomine TCR Beta short-read assay was used to sequence the DNA from cultured CD4+ T cells. TCRdb reprocessed the PCR reads with MiXCR, giving one entry per CDR3 protein. This table has 10,000 to 15,000 distinct CDR3 sequences, approximately 74% appearing once. The source material was CD4+ T cells from blood, cultured in vitro, sampled after SARS-CoV-2 vaccination. The receptor set was obtained from a human donor who received a COVID-19 vaccine.

This chain connects TRBV5-4 to TRBJ1-2; possible D gene TRBD1, 6 bases. Germline V lookup: CDR1 SGHNT, CDR2 YYREEE (reference sequence). The CDR3 length is 14 residues. Trimming shortened V by 3 bases and J by 8 bases, and 17 bases separated the two germline ends. The CDR3 region is CASSSGTTNGGYTF. In DNA, the CDR3 is TGTGCCAGCAGCTCCGGGACAACGAACGGCGGCTACACCTTC.

The V and J genes are TRBV20-1 and TRBJ2-5; 10 bases are shared with TRBD1. Per the germline V gene, CDR1 is DFQATT and CDR2 is SNEGSKA (reference sequence). The CDR3 loop spans 13 amino acids. V was clipped by 5 bases and J by 5 bases; unmatched bases: 5. CDR3 coding DNA: TGCAGTGCTCAGACAGGGGGCCGGGAGACCCAGTACTTC. Its protein is CSAQTGGRETQYF.

This clonotype was seen more than once but under ten times. J is TRBJ2-3 and V is TRBV19; weak D call: TRBD1 (5 bases). Germline CDR1 is LNHDA and CDR2 is SQIVND (reference sequence). The CDR3 has 13 amino acids. V was clipped by 6 bases and J by 5 bases, with 12 bases between them. CDR3 nucleotides: TGTGCCAGTAGCCTATTTCAGGGAGATACGCAGTATTTT. Its translation is CASSLFQGDTQYF.

This clonotype was seen a handful of times. This chain links TRBV20-1 with TRBJ1-5; tentatively, D is TRBD1 (5 bases). Germline V CDR1 and CDR2: DFQATT, SNEGSKA (reference sequence). The V gene lost 3 bases and the J gene lost 3 bases, with 12 bases spanning the gap. The CDR3 spans 14 residues. CDR3 nucleotides: TGCAGTGCTAGTCCGGGGCTTAACAATCAGCCCCAGCATTTT. Translation gives CSASPGLNNQPQHF.

This chain uses TRBV27 with TRBJ1-6; tentatively, D is TRBD1 (6 bases). Germline-derived CDR1 and CDR2 are MNHEY and SMNVEV (reference sequence). The CDR3 length is 17 residues. V dropped 6 bases and J dropped 6 bases, with 21 bases sitting between them. This CDR3 reads CASSQTGGSIGNSPLHF. Here the CDR3 DNA reads TGTGCCAGCAGCCAGACAGGAGGATCAATAGGTAATTCACCCCTCCACTTT.

The chain combines TRBV18 with TRBJ1-5; 10 positions agree with TRBD1. Per germline, CDR1 KGHSH and CDR2 LQKENI. The ends lost 5 bases at V and 4 bases at J; junction bases unmatched: 11. The CDR3 length is 17 residues. CDR3 region: CASSISTPGQGNQPQHF. The CDR3 DNA sequence: TGTGCCAGCTCAATTTCAACGCCGGGACAGGGGAATCAGCCCCAGCATTTT.

The chain combines TRBV6-1 with TRBJ2-7; 8 positions agree with TRBD1. Germline CDR1 MNHNS, CDR2 SASEGT. Unmatched junction bases numbered 9, after V lost 8 bases and J lost 0 bases. The length of the CDR3 is 15 residues. This chain's CDR3 is CASSASGTGSYEQYF. CDR3 nucleotide sequence: TGTGCCAGCTCAGCTTCCGGGACAGGCTCCTACGAGCAGTACTTC.

This rearrangement joins TRBV7-9 to TRBJ2-3; 9 bases match TRBD1. The CDR3 loop spans 14 amino acids. V trimming: 8 bases; J trimming: 3 bases; junction bases outside the gene matches: 6. CDR1 and CDR2 (germline): SEHNR, FQNEAQ (reference sequence). CDR3 region: CASLSTGGTDTQYF. The CDR3 DNA follows: TGTGCCAGCCTATCGACAGGGGGTACAGATACGCAGTATTTT.

V is TRBV20-1 and J is TRBJ2-7; D possibly corresponds to TRBD1 (5 bases). The germline V gene encodes CDR1 DFQATT and CDR2 SNEGSKA (reference sequence). This CDR3 spans 15 amino acids. Trimming stripped 0 bases from V and 0 bases from J, with 12 bases between. DNA for the CDR3: TGCAGTGCTAGAGATGCAAACAGGAGCTCCTACGAGCAGTACTTC. It translates to CSARDANRSSYEQYF.

V is TRBV10-1 and J is TRBJ1-6, with TRBD1 as a possible D gene (6 bases). Germline loops: CDR1 WNHNN, CDR2 SYGVQD (reference sequence). Trimming cost V 8 bases and J 10 bases, with 24 bases left between them. CDR3 length: 16 amino acids. In nucleotides, the CDR3 is TGCGCCAGCGCCCACCGGGACACCAAAGGGGGATCACCCCTCCACTTT. It is translated as CASAHRDTKGGSPLHF.

This clonotype has just a few counts. The chain carries TRBV2 and TRBJ1-1; the D gene is possibly TRBD1 (5 bases). Per germline, CDR1 SNHLY and CDR2 FYNNEI. The CDR3 consists of 12 residues. Trimming removed 9 bases at V and 5 bases at J, with 13 bases between. CDR3 coding DNA: TGTGCCAGTTCGGGACCCCAAACTGAAGCTTTCTTT. It is translated as CASSGPQTEAFF.

The V and J genes are TRBV12-3 or TRBV12-4 and TRBJ2-5; tentatively, D is TRBD2 (5 bases). This CDR3 contains 15 residues. The V gene lost 2 bases and the J gene lost 3 bases, with 13 bases spanning the gap. In DNA, the CDR3 is TGTGCCAGCAGTTTAAATGTAGGGAGAGAAGAGACCCAGTACTTC. Translation: CASSLNVGREETQYF.

The V gene is TRBV12-3 or TRBV12-4, the J gene TRBJ2-3; no clear D gene. The CDR3 loop spans 13 amino acids. The germline V and J ends were trimmed by 6 bases and 1 base, with 8 bases remaining between them. The DNA of the CDR3 is TGTGCCAGCAGCCGGTGGCGCACAGATACGCAGTATTTT. Translated: CASSRWRTDTQYF.

The rearrangement links TRBV19 to TRBJ2-3; 12 bases agree with TRBD2. Germline trimming cut 5 bases from V and 1 base from J; bases unmatched to any gene: 4. This CDR3 comprises 16 residues. CDR1 is LNHDA and CDR2 is SQIVND in the germline V gene (reference sequence). For the CDR3, the DNA is TGTGCCAGTAGTCAAGGACTAGCGGGACGCACAGATACGCAGTATTTT. Translated, it gives CASSQGLAGRTDTQYF.

The V gene is TRBV7-6, the J gene TRBJ2-7, with 8 bases matching TRBD2. The V segment lost 2 bases and the J segment 0 bases; nucleotides outside the gene matches: 3. Looked up from germline, CDR1 is SGHVS and CDR2 is FNYEAQ. The CDR3 length is 15 residues. This CDR3 is CASSLLAGSSYEQYF. DNA for the CDR3: TGTGCCAGCAGCTTACTAGCGGGTAGCTCCTACGAGCAGTACTTC.

Judged by abundance, this clonotype is medium-sized. This rearrangement joins TRBV6-5 to TRBJ1-2; D is perhaps TRBD1 (6 bases). V lost 2 bases and J 7 bases, leaving 17 bases between the germline ends. The CDR3 spans 15 residues. Germline CDR1 is MNHEY and CDR2 is SVGAGI. The CDR3 loop is CASSYPSQGNIGYTF. The CDR3 bases are TGTGCCAGCAGTTACCCTTCACAGGGAAATATTGGCTACACCTTC.

This clonotype was observed a handful of times. V usage is TRBV12-3 or TRBV12-4 and J usage is TRBJ1-5; the D gene is possibly TRBD1 (5 bases). The V gene lost 3 bases and the J gene lost 1 base, with 16 bases spanning the gap. This CDR3 is 17 amino acids long. CDR3 sequence: CASSFGTILTSNQPQHF. As DNA, the CDR3 is TGTGCCAGCAGTTTTGGGACTATACTCACAAGCAATCAGCCCCAGCATTTT.

The V call is TRBV20-1, the J call TRBJ1-2; 7 positions match TRBD1. Germline CDR1 DFQATT, CDR2 SNEGSKA (reference sequence). After removal of 4 bases from V and 2 bases from J, the junction contained 4 bases not matched to a gene. The CDR3 runs to 13 residues. The CDR3 DNA sequence: TGCAGTGCTACCAAACAGGGGAACTATGGCTACACCTTC. Its translation is CSATKQGNYGYTF.

The chain carries TRBV7-9 and TRBJ2-7; 7 bases agree with TRBD1. Germline V gives CDR1 SEHNR, CDR2 FQNEAQ (reference sequence). This CDR3 is 15 amino acids long. V was pared by 6 bases and J by 0 bases, with 8 bases of the junction left unmatched. The CDR3 region has the DNA TGTGCCAGCAGTTTTGCCGGGACAGACTCCTACGAGCAGTACTTC. Protein product: CASSFAGTDSYEQYF.

This clonotype appeared a few times. The gene calls are TRBV7-8 and TRBJ2-3; TRBD2 matches at 13 bases. V was clipped by 9 bases and J by 0 bases; unmatched bases: 12. Germline CDR1 reads SGHVS; CDR2 reads FQNEAQ. The CDR3 runs 18 residues. CDR3 loop: CASKLRGLAGPSTDTQYF. As DNA, the CDR3 is TGTGCCAGTAAACTACGGGGACTAGCGGGGCCTAGCACAGATACGCAGTATTTT.